The 16 T cell receptor beta chains given below trace back to one sample, sequenced in a study of early T cells in non-severe SARS-CoV-2 infection. One entry per CDR3 protein, called by TCRdb with MiXCR from the 5' RACE reads. The sample contains about 39,000 distinct CDR3 sequences, less than 6% of which appear only once. The sequenced sample was whole blood, obtained at baseline. Source of these receptors: an adult who was a healthcare worker with PCR-confirmed SARS-CoV-2 infection or an uninfected control (not recorded which).

This clonotype was observed at least ten times. The chain combines TRBV12-3 or TRBV12-4 with TRBJ2-1; no firm D call. The CDR3 contains 12 residues. V lost 3 bases to trimming and J lost 10 bases, with 10 bases between them. The CDR3: CASSLSLSEQFF. CDR3 DNA sequence: TGTGCCAGCAGTTTGAGCCTATCGGAGCAGTTCTTC.

The chain links TRBV6-5 to TRBJ1-4, with D perhaps matching TRBD1 (5 bases). Germline CDR1 reads MNHEY; CDR2 reads SVGAGI. The V gene lost 6 bases and the J gene lost 4 bases, with 12 bases spanning the gap. This CDR3 spans 14 amino acids. The DNA for the CDR3 is TGTGCCAGCAGAGCCCCAGGGAATAATGAAAAACTGTTTTTT. Its translation: CASRAPGNNEKLFF.

This clonotype was picked up many times. The chain combines TRBV30 with TRBJ1-1; D is unclear. Deletions cut 2 bases from V and 3 bases from J, with 4 bases between. There are 11 residues in the CDR3. The germline V gene has CDR1 GTSNPN and CDR2 SVGIG (reference sequence). CDR3 bases: TGTGCCTGGAGTTGGGACACTGAAGCTTTCTTT. Translation: CAWSWDTEAFF. The complete variable domain, with remaining parts taken from reference TRBV30 and TRBJ1-1, reads SQTIHQWPATLVQPVGSPLSLECTVEGTSNPNLYWYRQAAGRGLQLLFYSVGIGQISSEVPQNLSASRPQDRQFILSSKKLLLSDSGFYLCAWSWDTEAFFGQGTRLTVV.

This clonotype was counted at least ten times. The CDR3 nucleotides read TGTGCCAGCAGTTTAGTGCAGCGGGAAAAACTGTTTTTT. As protein: CASSLVQREKLFF. The J gene is TRBJ1-4, the V gene TRBV27, with D unresolved. CDR1 MNHEY and CDR2 SMNVEV come from the germline V gene (reference sequence). Deletions cut 2 bases from V and 8 bases from J, with 9 bases between. This CDR3 contains 13 residues.

This clonotype has at least ten counts. V is TRBV7-8 and J is TRBJ2-3; 11 nucleotides match TRBD2. CDR1 and CDR2 from the germline V gene are SGHVS and FQNEAQ. The CDR3 extends over 16 amino acids. J gave up 1 base and V 5 bases, and 5 bases lay outside the gene matches. CDR3 DNA: TGTGCCAGCAGCCACCCGGGACTAGCGGGCACAGATACGCAGTATTTT. Translating it yields CASSHPGLAGTDTQYF.

This chain links TRBV20-1 with TRBJ2-3; 14 bases align to TRBD2. CDR1 is DFQATT and CDR2 is SNEGSKA in the germline V gene (reference sequence). This CDR3 contains 15 residues. The trim removed 3 bases at V and 6 bases at J, leaving 5 bases unmatched. The CDR3 loop reads CSARTSGRATDTQYF. The DNA for the CDR3 is TGCAGTGCTAGGACTAGCGGGAGGGCAACCGATACGCAGTATTTT.

This clonotype counts as medium-sized (0.01 to 0.1%). The rearrangement uses TRBV7-9 and TRBJ2-7; D ambiguous. The CDR3 length is 12 residues. V lost 4 bases, J lost 2 bases, and 6 bases lay in between. Germline CDR1 reads SEHNR; CDR2 reads FQNEAQ (reference sequence). CDR3 bases: TGTGCCAGCAGCTCCAGTGCCTACGAGCAGTACTTC. Its translation: CASSSSAYEQYF.

In its sample, this clonotype was seen many times. The CDR3 region is CAISEGQASNQPQHF. The CDR3 nucleotides read TGTGCCATCAGTGAGGGACAGGCGAGCAATCAGCCCCAGCATTTT. V is TRBV10-3 and J is TRBJ1-5, with 7 positions matching TRBD1. The CDR3 contains 15 residues. The V segment lost 2 bases and the J segment 1 base; nucleotides outside the gene matches: 2. Per germline, CDR1 ENHRY and CDR2 SYGVKD.

The table lists this clonotype with many counts. The chain is built from TRBV27 and TRBJ2-5; D gene unclear. This CDR3 comprises 13 residues. With 5 bases removed from V and 0 bases from J, the gap between germline ends came to 7 bases. The germline V gene has CDR1 MNHEY and CDR2 SMNVEV (reference sequence). Here the CDR3 reads CASSLRYQETQYF. CDR3 DNA sequence: TGTGCCAGCAGTCTGCGGTACCAAGAGACCCAGTACTTC.

This chain uses TRBV5-1 with TRBJ1-6; tentatively, D is TRBD1 (6 bases). The CDR3 contains 14 residues. Germline V gene lookup returns CDR1 SGHRS and CDR2 YFSETQ. V was cut by 3 bases and J by 6 bases, with 10 bases left in between. Written as DNA, the CDR3 is TGCGCCAGCAGCTCTGGACAGCCTAATTCACCCCTCCACTTT. It translates to CASSSGQPNSPLHF.

Note on this clonotype: This may be a read error: a much more frequent sequence differs by one nucleotide. The chain couples TRBV12-3 or TRBV12-4 to TRBJ2-1; TRBD2 matches at 7 bases. This CDR3 is 15 amino acids long. The CDR3 DNA is TGTGCTGTAGGGGCTGGCGGGAGTTTAAGCAATGAGCAGTTCTTC. This translates into CAVGAGGSLSNEQFF.

This clonotype was recorded many times. The chain joins TRBV10-3 to TRBJ1-6; the D is unclear. The CDR3 has 14 amino acids. V was clipped by 9 bases and J by 6 bases, with 15 bases between them. In germline, CDR1 is ENHRY, CDR2 SYGVKD. The CDR3 sequence: CAISSTISNSPLHF. CDR3 DNA sequence: TGTGCCATTTCCTCTACTATCAGTAATTCACCCCTCCACTTT.

In this sample, this clonotype turned up many times. The rearrangement links TRBV11-2 to TRBJ2-1; D unclear. The V and J ends lost 6 bases and 0 bases respectively, with 6 bases between them. CDR1 is SGHAT, CDR2 FQNNGV, per germline. The CDR3 covers 13 residues. The CDR3 region is CASRRLSYNEQFF. CDR3 nucleotide sequence: TGTGCCAGCAGACGTCTCTCCTACAATGAGCAGTTCTTC. The entire variable domain, with the rest obtained from reference TRBV11-2 and TRBJ2-1, is as follows: EAGVAQSPRYKIIEKRQSVAFWCNPISGHATLYWYQQILGQGPKLLIQFQNNGVVDDSQLPKDRFSAERLKGVDSTLKIQPAKLEDSAVYLCASRRLSYNEQFFGPGTRLTVL.

This clonotype was recorded at least ten times. At one end, the junction sequence differs from germline, possibly due to a read error. The chain links TRBV3-1 to TRBJ2-6; 7 bases are shared with TRBD1. Looked up from germline, CDR1 is LGHDT and CDR2 is YNNKEL (reference sequence). CDR3 length: 16 residues. As DNA, the CDR3 is TGTGCCAGCAGGCAAGACAGGGTCGCTGGGGCCAACGTCCTGACTTTC. As protein: CASRQDRVAGANVLTF.

In the case of this clonotype: Given a much more abundant clone one base away, this may be a read error. The chain carries TRBV7-2 and TRBJ2-3; D is possibly TRBD2 (7 bases). CDR1 and CDR2 from the germline V gene are SGHTA and FQGNSA. This CDR3 is built from 15 residues. The V end lost 6 bases, the J end lost 3 bases, and 16 bases lay between the germline ends. The CDR3 DNA is TGTGCCAGCAGACGGAGGGGGGGCCGGACAGATACGCAGTATTTT. Amino acids: CASRRRGGRTDTQYF.

This clonotype was found many times. The chain couples TRBV12-3 or TRBV12-4 to TRBJ2-1; TRBD1 might be the D (5 bases). V gave up 3 bases and J gave up 4 bases, with 7 bases separating them. The CDR3 consists of 13 residues. This CDR3 reads CASSFKGYNEQFF. CDR3 nucleotides: TGTGCCAGCAGTTTTAAGGGGTACAATGAGCAGTTCTTC.